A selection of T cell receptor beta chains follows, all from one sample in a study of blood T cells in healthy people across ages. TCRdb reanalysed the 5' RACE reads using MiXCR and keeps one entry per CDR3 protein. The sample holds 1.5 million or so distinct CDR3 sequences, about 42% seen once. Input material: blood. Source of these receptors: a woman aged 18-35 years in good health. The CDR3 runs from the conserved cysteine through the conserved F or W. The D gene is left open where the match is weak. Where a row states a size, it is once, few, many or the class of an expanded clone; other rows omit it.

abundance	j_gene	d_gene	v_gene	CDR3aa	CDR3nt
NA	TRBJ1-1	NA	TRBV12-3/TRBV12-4	CASSYGGGSTEAFF	TGTGCCAGCAGTTATGGGGGTGGGAGCACTGAAGCTTTCTTT
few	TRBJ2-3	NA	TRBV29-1	CSVLGGVPDTQYF	TGCAGCGTCCTCGGAGGCGTGCCAGATACGCAGTATTTT
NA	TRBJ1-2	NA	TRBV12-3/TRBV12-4	CASSLWDQLGGYTF	TGTGCCAGCAGTTTATGGGATCAACTAGGGGGCTACACCTTC
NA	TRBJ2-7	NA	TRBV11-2	CASSPHVGEQYF	TGTGCCAGCAGCCCACACGTGGGAGAGCAGTACTTC
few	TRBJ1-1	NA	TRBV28	CASSFAGTGATEAFF	TGTGCCAGCAGTTTCGCTGGAACGGGAGCCACTGAAGCTTTCTTT
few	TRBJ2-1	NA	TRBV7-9	CASSLGSDAHAYNEQFF	TGTGCCAGCAGCTTAGGTTCGGACGCTCATGCTTACAATGAGCAGTTCTTC
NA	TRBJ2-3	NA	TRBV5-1	CASSSRASFSDTQYF	TGCGCCAGCAGCTCCCGGGCTAGCTTTTCAGATACGCAGTATTTT
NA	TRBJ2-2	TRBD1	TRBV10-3	CAISGDRGRSINTGELFF	TGTGCCATCAGTGGGGACAGGGGCCGGAGCATAAACACCGGGGAGCTGTTTTTT
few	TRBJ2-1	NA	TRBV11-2	CASSGGVEYNEQFF	TGTGCCAGCAGCGGTGGTGTTGAATACAATGAGCAGTTCTTC
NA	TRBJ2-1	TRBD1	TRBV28	CASTVGGVFLNEQFF	TGTGCCAGCACCGTAGGGGGCGTTTTCCTCAATGAGCAGTTCTTC
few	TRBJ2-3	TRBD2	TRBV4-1	CASSQVAGETDTQYF	TGCGCCAGCAGCCAAGTAGCGGGAGAAACAGATACGCAGTATTTT
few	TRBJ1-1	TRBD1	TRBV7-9	CASSLVLRGAEAFF	TGTGCCAGCAGCTTAGTCCTCAGGGGGGCTGAAGCTTTCTTT
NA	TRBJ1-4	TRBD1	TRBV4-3	CASSLKGQGGHGEKLFF	TGCGCCAGCAGCCTGAAAGGACAGGGAGGGCATGGTGAAAAACTGTTTTTT
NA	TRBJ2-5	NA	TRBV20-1	CSLGGLYRNEQYF	TGCAGTCTTGGGGGTTTATACAGGAATGAGCAGTACTTC
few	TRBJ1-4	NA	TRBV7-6	CASSLPPLRDRDEKLFF	TGTGCCAGCAGCTTACCCCCTCTACGGGATAGGGATGAAAAACTGTTTTTT
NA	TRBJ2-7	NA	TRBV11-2	CASSPWIGGSYEQYF	TGTGCCAGCAGCCCTTGGATTGGGGGCTCCTACGAGCAGTACTTC
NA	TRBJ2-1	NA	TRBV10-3	CAISSGFYNEQFF	TGTGCCATCAGTAGTGGATTCTACAATGAGCAGTTCTTC
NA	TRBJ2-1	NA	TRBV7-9	CASSSWGGDEQFF	TGTGCCAGCAGCTCGTGGGGGGGCGATGAGCAGTTCTTC
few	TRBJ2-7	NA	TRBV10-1	CASSPNGKVYEQYF	TGCGCCAGCAGTCCCAACGGGAAAGTCTACGAGCAGTACTTC
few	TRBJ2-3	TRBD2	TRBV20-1	CSATTSGRVSSTDTQYF	TGCAGTGCTACTACTAGCGGGAGAGTCTCTAGCACAGATACGCAGTATTTT
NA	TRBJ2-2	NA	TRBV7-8	CACSHTWAGELFF	TGTGCCTGCAGCCACACATGGGCCGGGGAGCTGTTTTTT
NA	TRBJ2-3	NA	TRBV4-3	CASSQGAVIDTQYF	TGCGCCAGCAGCCAAGGGGCGGTAATAGATACGCAGTATTTT
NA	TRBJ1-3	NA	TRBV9	CASSVGTYSGNTIYF	TGTGCCAGCAGCGTAGGGACTTACTCTGGAAACACCATATATTTT
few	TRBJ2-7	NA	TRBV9	CASSDGASLEQYF	TGTGCCAGCAGCGACGGGGCTTCTCTCGAGCAGTACTTC
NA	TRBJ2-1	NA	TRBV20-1	CSAVNGLVSNNERFF	TGCAGTGCAGTTAACGGCCTGGTCTCCAACAATGAGCGGTTCTTC
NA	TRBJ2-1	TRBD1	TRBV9	CASSAETGSNEQFF	TGTGCCAGCAGCGCCGAGACAGGGTCCAATGAGCAGTTCTTC
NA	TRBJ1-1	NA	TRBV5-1	CASRAQGSLTEAFF	TGCGCCAGCAGGGCACAGGGTTCCCTCACTGAAGCTTTCTTT